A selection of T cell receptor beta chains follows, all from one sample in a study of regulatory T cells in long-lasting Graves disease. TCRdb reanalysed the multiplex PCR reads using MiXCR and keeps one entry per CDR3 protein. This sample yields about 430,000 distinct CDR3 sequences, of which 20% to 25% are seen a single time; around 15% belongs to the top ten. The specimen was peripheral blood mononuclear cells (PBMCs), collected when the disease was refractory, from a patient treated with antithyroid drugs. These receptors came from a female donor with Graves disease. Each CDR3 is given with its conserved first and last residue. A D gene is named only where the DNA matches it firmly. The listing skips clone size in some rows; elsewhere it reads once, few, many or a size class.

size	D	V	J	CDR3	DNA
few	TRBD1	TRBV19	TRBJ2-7	CASTGTYRDRAYEQYF	TGTGCCAGTACCGGAACCTACCGGGACAGGGCCTACGAGCAGTACTTC
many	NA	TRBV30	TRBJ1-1	CAWSASGGNTEAFF	TGTGCCTGGAGTGCCTCCGGAGGAAACACTGAAGCTTTCTTT
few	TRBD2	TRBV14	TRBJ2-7	CASSQTSDIYEQYF	TGTGCCAGCAGCCAGACTAGCGACATCTACGAGCAGTACTTC
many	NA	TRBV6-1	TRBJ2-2	CASSAVEADTGELFF	TGTGCCAGCAGTGCCGTCGAGGCGGACACCGGGGAGCTGTTTTTT
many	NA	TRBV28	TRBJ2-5	CASSSVQETQYF	TGTGCCAGCAGTAGCGTTCAAGAGACCCAGTACTTC
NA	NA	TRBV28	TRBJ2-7	CASSADLSPYEQYF	TGTGCCAGCAGCGCCGACCTTAGCCCCTACGAGCAGTACTTC
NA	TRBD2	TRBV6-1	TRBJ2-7	CASSPLGGGRFSDEQCF	TGTGCCAGCAGCCCTCTGGGTGGCGGGAGGTTTAGCGACGAGCAGTGCTTC
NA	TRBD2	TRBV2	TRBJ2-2	CAGRTGALGLAEAGTGELFF	TGTGCCGGCAGGACAGGGGCCCTGGGACTAGCGGAAGCTGGGACCGGGGAGCTGTTTTTT
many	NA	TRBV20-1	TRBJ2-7	CSVSQGLDEQYF	TGCAGTGTTAGTCAGGGGCTTGACGAGCAGTACTTC
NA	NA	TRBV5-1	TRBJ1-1	CASSLALGLNTEAFF	TGCGCCAGCAGCTTGGCCCTAGGGTTGAACACTGAAGCTTTCTTT
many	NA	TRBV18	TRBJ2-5	CASSPSTRTVETQYF	TGTGCCAGCTCACCTTCGACTAGAACTGTAGAGACCCAGTACTTC
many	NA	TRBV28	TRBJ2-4	CASMRVAFAKNIQYF	TGTGCCAGCATGAGGGTTGCTTTCGCCAAAAACATTCAGTACTTC
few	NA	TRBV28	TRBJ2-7	CASSLLFQSSYEQYF	TGTGCCAGCAGTCTCCTCTTTCAAAGCTCCTACGAGCAGTACTTC
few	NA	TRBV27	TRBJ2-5	CASTPLGLPSARGLEAQYF	TGTGCCAGCACCCCATTGGGACTCCCTTCCGCGAGGGGGTTGGAGGCCCAGTACTTC
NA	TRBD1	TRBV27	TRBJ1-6	CASSTLGQGSYNSPLHF	TGTGCCAGCAGTACCCTCGGACAGGGCTCCTATAATTCACCCCTCCACTTT
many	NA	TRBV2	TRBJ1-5	CASSYQGAQPQHF	TGTGCCAGCAGTTACCAGGGAGCGCAGCCCCAGCATTTT
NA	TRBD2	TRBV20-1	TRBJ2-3	CSARVTTSGSTDTQYF	TGCAGTGCTAGAGTGACGACTAGCGGGAGTACAGATACGCAGTATTTT
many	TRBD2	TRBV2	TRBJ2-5	CASRRLAEQETQYF	TGTGCCAGTAGAAGACTAGCGGAACAAGAGACCCAGTACTTC
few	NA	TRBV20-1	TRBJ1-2	CSAPEAGYTF	TGCAGTGCGCCGGAGGCTGGCTACACCTTC
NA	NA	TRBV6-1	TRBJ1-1	CASSEGLHTEAFF	TGTGCCAGCAGTGAAGGCTTGCACACTGAAGCTTTCTTT
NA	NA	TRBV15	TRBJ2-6	CATSSGSSGANVLTF	TGTGCCACCAGCAGCGGGAGCTCTGGGGCCAACGTCCTGACTTTC
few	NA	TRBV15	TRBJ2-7	CATSTPADSYEQYF	TGTGCCACCAGCACACCTGCGGACAGCTACGAGCAGTACTTC
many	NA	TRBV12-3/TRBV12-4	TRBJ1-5	CASRYRVGGNQPQHF	TGTGCCTCAAGGTATAGAGTTGGGGGCAATCAGCCCCAGCATTTT
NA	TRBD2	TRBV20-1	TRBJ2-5	CSARLAGKQETQYF	TGCAGTGCTAGACTAGCGGGAAAACAAGAGACCCAGTACTTC
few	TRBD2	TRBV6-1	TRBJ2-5	CASRQGPSGRGTQYF	TGTGCCAGCAGACAGGGGCCTAGCGGGAGGGGGACCCAGTACTTC
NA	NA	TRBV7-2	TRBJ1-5	CAVQSGSNQPQHF	TGTGCCGTTCAATCGGGCAGCAATCAGCCCCAGCATTTT
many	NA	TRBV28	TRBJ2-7	CASSLNTGHLISYEQYF	TGTGCCAGCAGTTTAAACACGGGACACCTAATTTCCTACGAGCAGTACTTC
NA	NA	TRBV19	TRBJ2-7	CATRKSRDEQYF	TGTGCCACCCGGAAATCACGGGACGAGCAGTACTTC
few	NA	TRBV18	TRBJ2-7	CASSPDWARVYEQYF	TGTGCCAGCTCACCAGATTGGGCCCGGGTCTACGAGCAGTACTTC
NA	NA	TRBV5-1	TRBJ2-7	CASSLAGSYNEQYF	TGCGCCAGCAGCTTGGCAGGGTCCTACAATGAGCAGTACTTC
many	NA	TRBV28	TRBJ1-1	CATLGLANTEAFF	TGTGCCACCCTAGGGTTGGCGAACACTGAAGCTTTCTTT
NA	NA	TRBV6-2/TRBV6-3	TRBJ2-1	CASSERSRSNEQFF	TGTGCCAGCAGTGAAAGGAGTAGGAGCAATGAGCAGTTCTTC
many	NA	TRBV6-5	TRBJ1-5	CASSDSGGSNQPQHF	TGTGCCAGCAGTGACTCGGGTGGTAGCAATCAGCCCCAGCATTTT
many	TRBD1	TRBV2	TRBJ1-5	CASSEQGQGNQPQHF	TGTGCCAGCAGTGAACAAGGACAGGGGAATCAGCCCCAGCATTTT
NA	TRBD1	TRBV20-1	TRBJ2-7	CSAGEPGTGNIYEQYF	TGCAGTGCTGGAGAACCCGGGACAGGGAATATCTACGAGCAGTACTTC
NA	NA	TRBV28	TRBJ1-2	CASEAGIEGYTF	TGTGCCAGCGAGGCCGGGATAGAGGGCTACACCTTC
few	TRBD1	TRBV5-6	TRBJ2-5	CASSQTGSKETQYF	TGTGCCAGCAGCCAGACAGGGTCTAAGGAGACCCAGTACTTC
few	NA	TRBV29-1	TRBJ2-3	CSVEGGRGADTQYF	TGCAGCGTTGAAGGAGGTAGGGGTGCAGATACGCAGTATTTT
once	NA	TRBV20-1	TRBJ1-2	CSARDDTGYGYTF	TGCAGTGCTAGAGATGATACAGGTTATGGCTACACCTTC
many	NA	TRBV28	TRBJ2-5	CAGGAGISETQYF	TGTGCCGGTGGAGCAGGGATCAGTGAGACCCAGTACTTC
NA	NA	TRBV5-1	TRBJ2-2	CASSAAGTIPGELFF	TGCGCCAGCAGCGCCGCCGGGACAATACCCGGGGAGCTGTTTTTT
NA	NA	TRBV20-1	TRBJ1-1	CSASLEGLNTEAFF	TGCAGTGCTAGTTTAGAAGGACTGAACACTGAAGCTTTCTTT
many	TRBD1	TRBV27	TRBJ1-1	CASSLSPGRGRTEAFF	TGTGCCAGCAGTTTATCGCCAGGGAGGGGGCGAACTGAAGCTTTCTTT
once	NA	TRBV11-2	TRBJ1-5	CASSLTPHSNQPQHF	TGTGCCAGCAGCTTAACGCCTCATAGCAATCAGCCCCAGCATTTT
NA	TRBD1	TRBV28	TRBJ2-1	CASSLGQGAENEQFF	TGTGCCAGCAGTCTTGGACAGGGGGCTGAGAATGAGCAGTTCTTC
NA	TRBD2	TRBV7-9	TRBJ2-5	CASSLSGAGVSETQYF	TGTGCCAGCAGCTTAAGCGGTGCGGGGGTATCGGAGACCCAGTACTTC
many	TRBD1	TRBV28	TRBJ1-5	CASSSGQGSNQPQHF	TGTGCCAGCAGTTCCGGACAGGGAAGCAATCAGCCCCAGCATTTT
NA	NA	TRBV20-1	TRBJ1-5	CSASVPVPFPASHNQPQHF	TGCAGTGCTAGTGTGCCGGTTCCCTTTCCCGCTTCCCACAATCAGCCCCAGCATTTT
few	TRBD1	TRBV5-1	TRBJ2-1	CASSSDRGGDEQFF	TGCGCCAGCAGCTCTGACAGGGGAGGCGATGAGCAGTTCTTC
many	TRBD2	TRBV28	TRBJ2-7	CASSPPTSARISYEQYF	TGTGCCAGCAGCCCCCCCACTAGCGCCCGAATTTCCTACGAGCAGTACTTC
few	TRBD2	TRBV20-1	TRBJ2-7	CSGKLGAGGGYEQYF	TGCAGTGGGAAGCTTGGTGCGGGAGGAGGTTACGAGCAGTACTTC
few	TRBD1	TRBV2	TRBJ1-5	CAIKTGDGNQPQHF	TGTGCCATCAAGACAGGGGACGGCAATCAGCCCCAGCATTTT
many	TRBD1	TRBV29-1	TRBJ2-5	CSVEVRDRDRFRETQYF	TGCAGCGTTGAAGTTCGGGACCGGGACAGGTTCAGAGAGACCCAGTACTTC
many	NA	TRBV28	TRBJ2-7	CASTQGGSPYEQYF	TGTGCCAGCACCCAGGGGGGGTCTCCCTACGAGCAGTACTTC
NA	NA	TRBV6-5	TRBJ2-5	CASSSYLAETQYF	TGTGCCAGCAGTTCCTATCTAGCGGAGACCCAGTACTTC
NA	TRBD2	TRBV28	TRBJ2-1	CASSLLGTSGIVEQFF	TGTGCCAGCAGTTTATTAGGGACTAGCGGGATTGTTGAGCAGTTCTTC
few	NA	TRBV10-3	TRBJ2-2	CAISELVRKTGELFF	TGTGCCATCAGTGAGCTGGTCAGGAAGACCGGGGAGCTGTTTTTT